This TCR beta chain was captured in a study of T cell responses to AZD1222 COVID-19 vaccine (TCRdb year 2021). Turning to the overall study: TCR sequencing was performed for roughly 250 trial participants, of whom around 210 were given two doses of AZD1222 and some 25 were given two doses of MenACWY control vaccine. Trial participants were enrolled by age into subgroups of 18-55, 56-69 and 70-plus years, and around 140, 26 and 57 TCR-sequenced participants, respectively, were included in these subgroups. Overall study outcomes, separate from this receptor: No day 14 peak-response samples were available, so repertoires were characterized only after the peak T cell response. In the small 56-69-year group, the increase in depth fell short of significance, most likely because of low power. Nearly half of unique spike-specific TCRs reportedly recognized epitopes outside regions mutated in the B.1.351 and B.1.1.7 variants. Most participants were white British and females outnumbered males, and the authors suggested that clonal diversity may have been underestimated. After two AZD1222 doses, spike-specific TCR breadth and depth were significantly higher than at day 0 and than in MenACWY recipients. The vaccine-associated CD4 TCRs covered the entire spike protein, and the dominant responses fell in regions 160-218 and 743-854. Conclusions about previously exposed vaccinees are limited, since just a handful of AZD1222 recipients were seropositive for SARS-CoV-2 at baseline.

A word on this clone: Its target antigen remains unknown. Qualities for individual bases were not recorded, and no much larger clone is one base off.

The CDR3 regions of human TCRbeta chains were subjected to immunosequencing. The source study handled its data this way. Repertoire TCRs were checked for matches against a reference library of SARS-CoV-2-specific TCRs that had been generated using the MIRA antigen-specificity platform. Breadth was defined as the fraction of unique TCRs that were SARS-CoV-2-associated, and depth was defined as the fraction of total T cells that were SARS-CoV-2-associated. Each spike-specific TCR was assigned to its reactive spike region and to a CD4 or CD8 class using the MIRA data. Log10-transformed breadth and depth values were compared by one-way ANOVA with Sidak's multiple comparisons tests. TCRdb took over this immuneACCESS table, retaining in-frame rearrangements with V and J assigned. Such tables are incomplete; in checked studies, under half of the missing clones stem from an unresolved V gene, and the remainder is unexplained. V and J calls and clone size are those listed in that table; D and trimming were worked out from the DNA. Recorded for this sample are just over 30,000 clones; approximately 87% of them occurred a single time. The top ten clonotypes cover around 15% of the sample.

Explained via the paper, the time point label denotes: about 28 days (+/-7) after the second vaccine dose. AZD1222 recipients given second doses at about 4 weeks or at about 12 weeks were pooled, since spike-specific TCR depth and breadth were not found to differ between the two schedules. Samples from vaccinated people were obtained from the UK trials COV001 and COV002, which included a single-blind randomized controlled phase 2/3 trial of AZD1222 (ChAdOx1 nCoV-19) in healthy adults. Trial participant PBMC samples were collected at day 0 and day 28 after the second dose for TCRbeta chain sequencing. The germline V gene specifies MNHNS as CDR1 and SASEGT as CDR2. A distance of 9 bases separates the germline ends of V and J, which lose 1 base and 6 bases respectively. The CDR3 sequence holds 14 residues, the cysteine and phenylalanine included. Only the CDR3 DNA stays, 42 bases, in frame from base 1.

Sample: peripheral blood, taken 28 days after the second AZD1222 dose. The rearranged chain carries TRBV6-1 and TRBJ2-2, with a weak D call of TRBD1 (5 bases match). This TCR was recovered from an adult who received the AZD1222 COVID-19 vaccine. The CDR3: CASSEGQGPGELFF. The bases read TGTGCCAGCAGTGAAGGTCAGGGCCCCGGGGAGCTGTTTTTT.